This entry lists 27 T cell receptor beta chains sequenced from one sample in a study of blood T cell repertoires in COVID-19. TCRdb's copy holds only in-frame clones and misses some; the assay was immunoSEQ multiplex PCR. The sample contains 35,000 to 45,000 clones, around 94% of which appear only once. The sequencing input was peripheral blood. These receptors came from a man over 45 with active COVID-19.

The chain uses TRBV5-4 and TRBJ2-1, with no clear D. Trimming removed 2 bases from V and 4 bases from J, with 4 bases in between. The length of the CDR3 is 12 residues. Germline loops: CDR1 SGHNT, CDR2 YYREEE (reference sequence). Here the CDR3 reads CASSLEYNEQFF. In DNA, the CDR3 is TGTGCCAGCAGCTTAGAGTACAATGAGCAGTTCTTC.

V is TRBV3-1 (or the pseudogene TRBV3-2) and J is TRBJ1-2, with a weak D call TRBD1 (5 bases). CDR1 and CDR2 from the germline V gene are LGHDT and YNNKEL (reference sequence). There are 15 residues in the CDR3. V lost 3 bases and J lost 2, with 13 bases in between. The CDR3 protein is CASSQPGRNNYGYTF. The CDR3 DNA sequence: TGTGCCAGCAGCCAGCCAGGGCGGAACAACTATGGCTACACCTTC.

V and J are TRBV28 and TRBJ2-6, with D possibly matching TRBD1 (6 bases). Germline CDR1 and CDR2: MDHEN and SYDVKM. CDR3 length: 14 residues. Trimming pared 6 bases from V and 1 base from J, leaving 7 bases between. CDR3: CASRDRSGANVLTF. Written as DNA, the CDR3 is TGTGCCAGCAGAGACAGGTCTGGGGCCAACGTCCTGACTTTC. The variable domain in full, with the rest retrieved from reference TRBV28 and TRBJ2-6, is DVKVTQSSRYLVKRTGEKVFLECVQDMDHENMFWYRQDPGLGLRLIYFSYDVKMKEKGDIPEGYSVSREKKERFSLILESASTNQTSMYLCASRDRSGANVLTFGAGSRLTVL.

The V and J genes are TRBV6-5 and TRBJ1-1; 7 nucleotides align to TRBD1. The CDR3 has 15 amino acids. The V and J ends lost 6 bases and 6 bases, in that order; junction bases with no gene match: 13. Germline assignment: CDR1 MNHEY and CDR2 SVGAGI. The CDR3 DNA sequence: TGTGCCAGCAGATACGAGGGGGCAGGGCGGGCTGAAGCTTTCTTT. It codes for CASRYEGAGRAEAFF.

This chain links TRBV7-8 with TRBJ2-5; 7 bases are a match to TRBD1. This CDR3 is built from 14 residues. Germline V gene lookup returns CDR1 SGHVS and CDR2 FQNEAQ. After removal of 7 bases from V and 2 bases from J, the junction contained 7 bases not matched to a gene. In nucleotides, the CDR3 is TGTGCCAGCACCCAGGGGGTGGTACAAGAGACCCAGTACTTC. This encodes CASTQGVVQETQYF.

This chain joins TRBV7-2 and TRBJ2-5; a weak D match, TRBD2 (6 bases). The CDR3 spans 15 residues. Trimming removed 6 bases from V and 2 bases from J, with 16 bases in between. Germline CDR1 is SGHTA and CDR2 is FQGNSA. CDR3 loop: CASRKRRGLQETQYF. CDR3 nucleotide sequence: TGTGCCAGCAGAAAACGCCGGGGACTGCAAGAGACCCAGTACTTC.

The gene calls are TRBV5-4 and TRBJ2-3, with 14 bases lining up with TRBD2. V lost 3 bases and J lost 6; bases outside the gene matches: 9. This CDR3 comprises 17 residues. Germline V gene lookup returns CDR1 SGHNT and CDR2 YYREEE (reference sequence). The CDR3 is CASSSPRLAGGPDTQYF. The CDR3 DNA reads TGTGCCAGCAGCTCTCCAAGACTAGCGGGAGGGCCGGATACGCAGTATTTT.

This chain links TRBV7-9 with TRBJ1-5; D perhaps matches TRBD1 (6 bases). Trimming took off 5 bases at V and 0 bases at J, with 14 bases between the two ends. The CDR3 consists of 16 residues. Germline CDR1 reads SEHNR; CDR2 reads FQNEAQ (reference sequence). CDR3 region: CASSPLAGDSNQPQHF. In DNA form, the CDR3 reads TGTGCCAGCAGCCCCCTGGCAGGGGATAGCAATCAGCCCCAGCATTTT.

V is TRBV12-3 or TRBV12-4 and J is TRBJ1-1; perhaps TRBD1 as D (5 bases). This CDR3 comprises 13 residues. Trimming took 6 bases from V and 1 from J, leaving 9 bases between them. This CDR3 is CASSQTANTEAFF. The DNA of the CDR3 is TGTGCCAGCAGCCAGACAGCGAACACTGAAGCTTTCTTT.

The chain joins TRBV9 to TRBJ1-5; D ambiguous. Germline V gene lookup returns CDR1 SGDLS and CDR2 YYNGEE. Trimming took off 0 bases at V and 2 bases at J, with 9 bases between the two ends. The CDR3 totals 15 residues. The CDR3 sequence is CASSVDAGGNQPQHF. The DNA for the CDR3 is TGTGCCAGCAGCGTAGATGCCGGAGGCAATCAGCCCCAGCATTTT.

V is TRBV12-3 or TRBV12-4 and J is TRBJ1-2, with D unresolved. The V and J ends lost 4 bases and 8 bases respectively, with 11 bases between them. The CDR3 runs to 12 residues. The CDR3 loop reads CASSSGGFGYTF. The CDR3 coding sequence is TGTGCCAGCAGTTCCGGAGGGTTCGGCTACACCTTC.

As DNA, the CDR3 is TGCGCCAGCAGAGCTCAGAGGACAGGGGGCGCGGACACTGAAGCTTTCTTT. Amino acids: CASRAQRTGGADTEAFF. V usage is TRBV10-2 and J usage is TRBJ1-1; 11 nucleotides line up with TRBD1. CDR3 length: 17 amino acids. CDR1 is WSHSY and CDR2 is SAAADI in the germline V gene. J lost 3 bases, V lost 6 bases, and 12 bases had no gene match.

The chain couples TRBV4-1 to TRBJ1-1, with a tentative D call TRBD1 (5 bases). V lost 1 base and J lost 0, with 6 bases in between. The CDR3 sequence is 14 residues long. Germline CDR1 and CDR2: MGHRA and YSYEKL. For the CDR3, the DNA is TGCGCCAGCAGCCAAGGGGGGGTGAACACTGAAGCTTTCTTT. Protein product: CASSQGGVNTEAFF.

V is TRBV28 and J is TRBJ2-7; 8 bases agree with TRBD1. With 10 bases clipped from V and 2 bases from J, the junction kept 4 bases outside the gene matches. Germline assignment: CDR1 MDHEN and CDR2 SYDVKM. This CDR3 contains 12 residues. CDR3 DNA sequence: TGTGCCACAAGGACAGGGCCCTACGAGCAGTACTTC. This sequence encodes CATRTGPYEQYF.

The chain is built from TRBV18 and TRBJ2-7; a weak D match, TRBD2 (6 bases). There are 14 residues in the CDR3. The ends were cut back, 4 bases at V and 2 bases at J, with 12 bases in the middle. CDR1 KGHSH and CDR2 LQKENI come from the germline V gene. As DNA, the CDR3 is TGTGCCAGCTCACACCGGGACTTCGCCTACGAGCAGTACTTC. The encoded protein is CASSHRDFAYEQYF.

The V gene is TRBV9, the J gene TRBJ2-1; 8 bases are a match to TRBD2. Losses at the gene ends were 4 bases for V and 7 bases for J; bases not matched to a gene: 13. Germline values: CDR1 SGDLS, CDR2 YYNGEE. This CDR3 spans 16 amino acids. The DNA for the CDR3 is TGTGCCAGCAGCCCACCCCCGGGAGGGCCGATTAATGAGCAGTTCTTC. This translates into CASSPPPGGPINEQFF.

The rearrangement joins TRBV24-1 to TRBJ2-2; a possible D gene is TRBD1 (6 bases). V dropped 4 bases and J dropped 4 bases, with 12 bases sitting between them. The germline CDR1 and CDR2 sequences are KGHDR and SFDVKD. CDR3 length: 15 residues. DNA for the CDR3: TGTGCCACCAGTGACCCACAGGGATTCACCGGGGAGCTGTTTTTT. Its protein is CATSDPQGFTGELFF.

This clone was seen a single time. The V gene is TRBV19, the J gene TRBJ2-1; D not certain. CDR1 is LNHDA and CDR2 is SQIVND in the germline V gene (reference sequence). Trimming shortened V by 3 bases and J by 2 bases, and 11 bases separated the two germline ends. CDR3 size: 15 residues. CDR3 coding DNA: TGTGCCAGTAGTATGGAGACCCAAGCCTACAATGAGCAGTTCTTC. Protein sequence: CASSMETQAYNEQFF.

A single count supports this clone. The rearrangement uses TRBV18 and TRBJ2-7; TRBD2 agrees at 8 bases. CDR1 is KGHSH, CDR2 LQKENI, per germline. J was trimmed by 6 bases and V by 4 bases; bases with no gene match: 2. The CDR3 covers 12 residues. The CDR3: CASSLGLAEQYF. The CDR3 nucleotides read TGTGCCAGCTCACTAGGACTAGCCGAGCAGTACTTC.

CDR3 region: CASSLGGNQETQYF. The CDR3 DNA reads as TGTGCCAGCAGCTTAGGAGGGAATCAGGAGACCCAGTACTTC. This chain uses TRBV7-2 with TRBJ2-5; weak D call: TRBD2 (5 bases). CDR3 length: 14 residues. Trimming took off 1 base at V and 5 bases at J, with 11 bases between the two ends. The germline CDR1 and CDR2 sequences are SGHTA and FQGNSA. Together with reference TRBV7-2 and TRBJ2-5, the CDR3 gives the full variable domain: GAGVSQSPSNKVTEKGKDVELRCDPISGHTALYWYRQSLGQGLEFLIYFQGNSAPDKSGLPSDRFSAERTGGSVSTLTIQRTQQEDSAVYLCASSLGGNQETQYFGPGTRLLVL.

The chain couples TRBV4-1 to TRBJ2-1; 7 bases line up with TRBD2. The germline gives CDR1 MGHRA, CDR2 YSYEKL. The CDR3 is 14 residues long. J lost 7 bases, V lost 10 bases, and 13 bases had no gene match. CDR3 nucleotides: TGCGCCACCACCTCCTACGCGGGAGCTAATGAGCAGTTCTTC. Its translation: CATTSYAGANEQFF.

The gene calls are TRBV28 and TRBJ1-1; 7 nucleotides agree with TRBD1. V lost 5 bases to trimming and J lost 1 base; unmatched junction nucleotides: 10. The CDR3 has 16 amino acids. CDR1 and CDR2 (germline): MDHEN, SYDVKM. CDR3 residues: CASSLTGARGNTEAFF. DNA for the CDR3: TGTGCCAGCAGTCTTACAGGGGCAAGGGGGAACACTGAAGCTTTCTTT. Full variable domain (remainder filled in from reference TRBV28 and TRBJ1-1): DVKVTQSSRYLVKRTGEKVFLECVQDMDHENMFWYRQDPGLGLRLIYFSYDVKMKEKGDIPEGYSVSREKKERFSLILESASTNQTSMYLCASSLTGARGNTEAFFGQGTRLTVV.

This clone occurred once. The chain is built from TRBV13 and TRBJ1-3; D call uncertain. CDR3 length equals 17 residues. Trimming took off 1 base at V and 4 bases at J, with 17 bases between the two ends. The germline V gene has CDR1 PRHDT and CDR2 FYEKMQ (reference sequence). The CDR3 DNA reads as TGTGCCAGCAGCTTAGACCGAGAGAGGGCGAGAGGAAACACCATATATTTT. This gives the protein CASSLDRERARGNTIYF.

CDR3 sequence: CASLLSSGAYNEQFF. CDR3 sequence (DNA): TGTGCCAGCCTCCTTTCCAGCGGGGCCTACAATGAGCAGTTCTTC. The J gene is TRBJ2-1, the V gene TRBV2; 7 bases align to TRBD2. CDR1 is SNHLY and CDR2 is FYNNEI in the germline V gene. There are 15 residues in the CDR3. The V segment lost 8 bases and the J segment 2 bases; nucleotides outside the gene matches: 9.

The V call is TRBV28, the J call TRBJ2-3; 10 positions agree with TRBD2. The CDR3 loop spans 17 amino acids. V lost 7 bases and J lost 1; bases outside the gene matches: 11. CDR1 is MDHEN and CDR2 is SYDVKM in the germline V gene. This CDR3 is CASIGLAGVDGTDTQYF. As DNA, the CDR3 is TGTGCCAGCATAGGGCTAGCGGGAGTGGATGGCACAGATACGCAGTATTTT.

This chain links TRBV7-2 with TRBJ2-1; D unresolved. Germline V gene data show CDR1 as SGHTA and CDR2 as FQGNSA. The CDR3 runs 13 residues. Trimming removed 0 bases from V and 5 bases from J, with 5 bases in between. The CDR3 sequence is CASSLARNNEQFF. In DNA, the CDR3 is TGTGCCAGCAGCTTAGCGAGGAACAATGAGCAGTTCTTC.

V and J are TRBV2 and TRBJ1-2; 8 bases align to TRBD1. CDR1 is SNHLY and CDR2 is FYNNEI in the germline V gene. The ends lost 4 bases at V and 3 bases at J; junction bases unmatched: 4. The CDR3 spans 14 residues. CDR3 loop: CASSVPTGDYGYTF. CDR3 sequence (DNA): TGTGCCAGCAGTGTACCGACAGGGGACTATGGCTACACCTTC. Based on the CDR3 plus reference TRBV2 and TRBJ1-2, the full variable domain is EPEVTQTPSHQVTQMGQEVILRCVPISNHLYFYWYRQILGQKVEFLVSFYNNEISEKSEIFDDQFSVERPDGSNFTLKIRSTKLEDSAMYFCASSVPTGDYGYTFGSGTRLTVV.